There are a few counts of the clone carrying this T cell receptor (beta chain). Antigen specificity is unknown. The CDR3 is 15 residues long. The V gene's germline CDR1 is SNHLY and CDR2 FYNNEI. Trimming shortened V by 2 bases and J by 4 bases, and 14 bases separated the two germline ends. The sample originates from a study of cytotoxic CD8 clonotypes in ibrutinib-treated CLL. Study-wide background: The study recorded mean values of approximately 260,000 productive templates and 90,000 to 100,000 productive rearrangements per sample.

About 2 micrograms of genomic DNA, which was extracted from cryopreserved PBMCs, served as the material used for the TCR beta libraries. Notes on the study in general: Public clonotypes showed up rarely, and on treatment they shrank or held steady. Measured clonality at baseline was greater than in age-matched healthy donors and tracked with circulating CD8+ T-cell counts.

This table comes from immunoSEQ multiplex PCR, and its TCRdb copy is limited to in-frame clones, with some not included. The sample contains about 14,000 clones, 64% of which appear only once. Sequencing was performed on PBMCs, taken before ibrutinib treatment. The source is a human donor with chronic lymphocytic leukemia. The rearrangement uses TRBV2 and TRBJ1-1, with D hard to call. The CDR3 DNA is TGTGCCAGCAGTGAACGTACCTCGGGGAGCACTGAAGCTTTCTTT. It yields the protein CASSERTSGSTEAFF. Full variable domain (rest looked up from reference TRBV2 and TRBJ1-1): EPEVTQTPSHQVTQMGQEVILRCVPISNHLYFYWYRQILGQKVEFLVSFYNNEISEKSEIFDDQFSVERPDGSNFTLKIRSTKLEDSAMYFCASSERTSGSTEAFFGQGTRLTVV.